The clone carrying this TCR beta chain came up a few times. This sample was taken from a study of T cells in Graves' hyperthyroidism and ophthalmopathy. RNA transcripts yielded amplified TCR beta CDR3 regions. First-round RT-PCR of the TCR CDR3 relied on the HTBI primer set. TCRdb ran MiXCR on the multiplex PCR reads and lists one entry per CDR3 protein. The sample includes approximately 620,000 distinct CDR3 sequences, approximately 15% of them seen just once. This TCR derives from a woman in her 40s with Graves' ophthalmopathy. The sequencing input was blood.

CDR3 DNA: TGTGCCAGCAGGGGAGAGGGGCCGGGCCTTACCCGCTTGGAGCAGTACTTC. It specifies CASRGEGPGLTRLEQYF. V and J are TRBV28 and TRBJ2-7, with D tentatively TRBD1 or TRBD2 (5 bases each). Germline V lookup: CDR1 MDHEN, CDR2 SYDVKM. Trimming cost V 6 bases and J 7 bases, with 28 bases left between them. This CDR3 spans 17 amino acids. Supplemented by reference TRBV28 and TRBJ2-7, the full variable domain reads DVKVTQSSRYLVKRTGEKVFLECVQDMDHENMFWYRQDPGLGLRLIYFSYDVKMKEKGDIPEGYSVSREKKERFSLILESASTNQTSMYLCASRGEGPGLTRLEQYFGPGTRLTVT.